This is a list of T cell receptor beta chains from one sample in a study of early T cells in non-severe SARS-CoV-2 infection. TCRdb recomputed calls from the 5' RACE reads with MiXCR, one row per CDR3 protein. Of approximately 69,000 distinct CDR3 sequences in the sample, more than 9.5% were seen once. The sequencing here drew on whole blood, taken at baseline. The receptors were sampled from an adult who was a healthcare worker with PCR-confirmed SARS-CoV-2 infection or an uninfected control (not recorded which). Both conserved end residues are part of each CDR3. D genes are given only for firm matches. For some rows the clone size is stated as once, few or many, or as a class when expanded; others skip it.

j_gene: TRBJ2-7; abundance: NA; d_gene: NA; v_gene: TRBV20-1; CDR3aa: CSASGGNEQYF; CDR3nt: TGCAGTGCCAGCGGAGGGAACGAGCAGTACTTC
j_gene: TRBJ2-5; abundance: few; d_gene: TRBD1; v_gene: TRBV28; CDR3aa: CASSSQDRAETQYF; CDR3nt: TGTGCCAGCAGTTCCCAGGACAGGGCGGAGACCCAGTACTTC
j_gene: TRBJ1-3; abundance: few; d_gene: NA; v_gene: TRBV7-2; CDR3aa: CASSFGSGWGIRGNTIYF; CDR3nt: TGTGCCAGCAGCTTTGGGAGCGGGTGGGGGATACGAGGAAACACCATATATTTT
j_gene: TRBJ2-2; abundance: few; d_gene: NA; v_gene: TRBV29-1; CDR3aa: CSVEVLRAASQGELFF; CDR3nt: TGCAGCGTTGAAGTACTCAGGGCAGCCTCTCAGGGGGAGCTGTTTTTT
j_gene: TRBJ2-1; abundance: NA; d_gene: NA; v_gene: TRBV5-4; CDR3aa: CASSRAWSNNNEQFF; CDR3nt: TGTGCCAGCAGCCGTGCATGGAGCAATAACAATGAGCAGTTCTTC
j_gene: TRBJ2-1; abundance: many; d_gene: TRBD2; v_gene: TRBV28; CDR3aa: CASSLPGASGRGEQFF; CDR3nt: TGTGCCAGCAGTTTGCCAGGGGCTAGCGGGAGAGGTGAGCAGTTCTTC
j_gene: TRBJ2-3; abundance: NA; d_gene: TRBD2; v_gene: TRBV2; CDR3aa: CASTEGLAGFGDTQYF; CDR3nt: TGTGCCAGCACAGAGGGACTAGCGGGGTTTGGAGATACGCAGTATTTT
j_gene: TRBJ2-1; abundance: NA; d_gene: NA; v_gene: TRBV7-9; CDR3aa: CASSSRDGYNEQFF; CDR3nt: TGTGCCAGCAGCTCCCGGGACGGATACAATGAGCAGTTCTTC
j_gene: TRBJ1-5; abundance: NA; d_gene: NA; v_gene: TRBV11-2; CDR3aa: CASSLRGGESNQPQHF; CDR3nt: TGTGCCAGCAGCTTGAGGGGTGGTGAGAGCAATCAGCCCCAGCATTTT
j_gene: TRBJ1-6; abundance: few; d_gene: NA; v_gene: TRBV12-3/TRBV12-4; CDR3aa: CASSFPNSPLHF; CDR3nt: TGTGCCAGCAGTTTCCCAAATTCACCCCTCCACTTT
j_gene: TRBJ2-5; abundance: many; d_gene: NA; v_gene: TRBV19; CDR3aa: CASSIQGGGETQYF; CDR3nt: TGTGCCAGTAGTATTCAAGGGGGTGGAGAGACCCAGTACTTC
j_gene: TRBJ1-6; abundance: NA; d_gene: NA; v_gene: TRBV20-1; CDR3aa: CSASGRQGISSPLHF; CDR3nt: TGCAGTGCGAGCGGACGGCAGGGAATAAGTTCACCCCTCCACTTT
j_gene: TRBJ2-3; abundance: NA; d_gene: NA; v_gene: TRBV29-1; CDR3aa: CSLVRGSQNTQYF; CDR3nt: TGCAGCCTCGTTCGGGGGTCGCAAAATACGCAGTATTTT
j_gene: TRBJ2-1; abundance: NA; d_gene: TRBD2; v_gene: TRBV28; CDR3aa: CASSLIRTSGRTNEQFF; CDR3nt: TGTGCCAGCAGTCTTATCAGAACTAGCGGGAGGACGAATGAGCAGTTCTTC
j_gene: TRBJ2-2; abundance: few; d_gene: TRBD1; v_gene: TRBV29-1; CDR3aa: CSVAWTGTGELFF; CDR3nt: TGCAGCGTTGCATGGACAGGGACCGGGGAGCTGTTTTTT
j_gene: TRBJ2-3; abundance: few; d_gene: NA; v_gene: TRBV6-2/TRBV6-3; CDR3aa: CASSQPAPDTYTDTQYF; CDR3nt: TGTGCCAGCAGCCAACCCGCGCCGGACACGTACACAGATACGCAGTATTTT
j_gene: TRBJ2-2; abundance: NA; d_gene: TRBD2; v_gene: TRBV7-9; CDR3aa: CASSLVSSGIYTGELFF; CDR3nt: TGTGCCAGCAGCTTAGTCTCCAGCGGGATTTACACCGGGGAGCTGTTTTTT
j_gene: TRBJ1-6; abundance: few; d_gene: NA; v_gene: TRBV9; CDR3aa: CASSVGGSNSPLHF; CDR3nt: TGTGCCAGCAGCGTAGGAGGGAGTAATTCACCCCTCCACTTT
j_gene: TRBJ1-1; abundance: few; d_gene: TRBD1; v_gene: TRBV29-1; CDR3aa: CSVSPRQGNTEAFF; CDR3nt: TGCAGCGTGTCTCCGAGACAGGGGAACACTGAAGCTTTCTTT
j_gene: TRBJ2-3; abundance: NA; d_gene: NA; v_gene: TRBV5-5; CDR3aa: CASSPGSKGTDTQYF; CDR3nt: TGTGCCAGCAGCCCAGGGTCCAAAGGGACAGATACGCAGTATTTT
j_gene: TRBJ2-1; abundance: NA; d_gene: NA; v_gene: TRBV2; CDR3aa: CASSEAEGNEQFF; CDR3nt: TGTGCCAGCAGTGAAGCTGAAGGGAATGAGCAGTTCTTC
j_gene: TRBJ2-7; abundance: few; d_gene: TRBD1; v_gene: TRBV18; CDR3aa: CASSPGQGAGEQYF; CDR3nt: TGTGCCAGCTCACCAGGACAGGGGGCAGGGGAGCAGTACTTC
j_gene: TRBJ1-1; abundance: NA; d_gene: NA; v_gene: TRBV6-5; CDR3aa: CASSLQPGNTEAFF; CDR3nt: TGTGCCAGCAGCCTACAACCGGGGAACACTGAAGCTTTCTTT
j_gene: TRBJ1-5; abundance: many; d_gene: TRBD1; v_gene: TRBV20-1; CDR3aa: CSARGQGPNQPQHF; CDR3nt: TGCAGTGCTAGAGGACAGGGGCCCAATCAGCCCCAGCATTTT
j_gene: TRBJ2-1; abundance: many; d_gene: NA; v_gene: TRBV11-2; CDR3aa: CASSNYYRSAYNEQFF; CDR3nt: TGTGCCAGCAGCAACTACTACAGAAGCGCCTACAATGAGCAGTTCTTC
j_gene: TRBJ2-1; abundance: few; d_gene: NA; v_gene: TRBV9; CDR3aa: CASSVGGEPYNEQFF; CDR3nt: TGTGCCAGCAGCGTAGGCGGGGAACCCTACAATGAGCAGTTCTTC
j_gene: TRBJ2-5; abundance: many; d_gene: NA; v_gene: TRBV7-8; CDR3aa: CASSLDETQYF; CDR3nt: TGTGCCAGCAGCTTAGACGAGACCCAGTACTTC
j_gene: TRBJ1-6; abundance: NA; d_gene: TRBD1; v_gene: TRBV6-5; CDR3aa: CATRTGGDSPLHF; CDR3nt: TGTGCCACCCGAACAGGGGGCGATTCACCCCTCCACTTT
j_gene: TRBJ1-2; abundance: many; d_gene: NA; v_gene: TRBV6-1; CDR3aa: CASSPGRRGYTF; CDR3nt: TGTGCCAGCAGTCCTGGCAGAAGAGGCTACACCTTC
j_gene: TRBJ2-7; abundance: many; d_gene: TRBD1; v_gene: TRBV7-8; CDR3aa: CASSPTGALLEQYF; CDR3nt: TGTGCCAGCAGCCCGACAGGGGCGCTACTCGAGCAGTACTTC
j_gene: TRBJ2-1; abundance: few; d_gene: TRBD2; v_gene: TRBV18; CDR3aa: CASSLIAGGPGNEQFF; CDR3nt: TGTGCCAGCTCACTCATAGCGGGAGGGCCAGGCAATGAGCAGTTCTTC
j_gene: TRBJ1-4; abundance: NA; d_gene: NA; v_gene: TRBV7-2; CDR3aa: CASSLRRAGSNEKVFF; CDR3nt: TGTGCCAGCAGCCTGCGGCGAGCAGGCAGTAATGAAAAGGTGTTTTTT
j_gene: TRBJ2-1; abundance: NA; d_gene: NA; v_gene: TRBV7-6; CDR3aa: CASSLPGDDEQFF; CDR3nt: TGTGCCAGCAGCTTACCAGGGGACGATGAGCAGTTCTTC
j_gene: TRBJ2-3; abundance: few; d_gene: NA; v_gene: TRBV7-2; CDR3aa: CASSTHTIVDTDTQYF; CDR3nt: TGTGCCAGCAGCACCCATACAATCGTGGATACAGATACGCAGTATTTT
j_gene: TRBJ2-7; abundance: many; d_gene: NA; v_gene: TRBV7-8; CDR3aa: CASSPRTESYEQYF; CDR3nt: TGTGCCAGCAGCCCACGGACAGAGTCCTACGAGCAGTACTTC
j_gene: TRBJ2-2; abundance: few; d_gene: NA; v_gene: TRBV7-2; CDR3aa: CASSLWRGELFF; CDR3nt: TGTGCCAGCAGCCTCTGGAGGGGGGAGCTGTTTTTT
j_gene: TRBJ1-2; abundance: NA; d_gene: TRBD1; v_gene: TRBV5-5; CDR3aa: CASSWDRVKGYTF; CDR3nt: TGTGCCAGCAGCTGGGACAGGGTGAAGGGCTACACCTTC
j_gene: TRBJ1-1; abundance: NA; d_gene: NA; v_gene: TRBV18; CDR3aa: CASSPWGHDTEAFF; CDR3nt: TGTGCCAGCTCACCATGGGGGCACGACACTGAAGCTTTCTTT
j_gene: TRBJ2-2; abundance: few; d_gene: TRBD1; v_gene: TRBV7-9; CDR3aa: CASSAQGVVELFF; CDR3nt: TGTGCCAGCAGCGCACAGGGGGTTGTGGAGCTGTTTTTT
j_gene: TRBJ2-7; abundance: many; d_gene: NA; v_gene: TRBV19; CDR3aa: CASNPTGGAYEQYF; CDR3nt: TGTGCCAGTAATCCCACCGGGGGCGCCTACGAGCAGTACTTC
j_gene: TRBJ2-2; abundance: many; d_gene: TRBD1; v_gene: TRBV6-1; CDR3aa: CASSEAGTVRLFF; CDR3nt: TGTGCCAGCAGTGAAGCGGGGACAGTGAGGCTGTTTTTT
j_gene: TRBJ2-7; abundance: few; d_gene: NA; v_gene: TRBV9; CDR3aa: CASSVGATGHSYEQYF; CDR3nt: TGTGCCAGCAGCGTAGGTGCCACAGGACATTCCTACGAGCAGTACTTC
j_gene: TRBJ2-5; abundance: NA; d_gene: NA; v_gene: TRBV7-3; CDR3aa: CASSLEGEHQETQYF; CDR3nt: TGTGCCAGCAGCTTAGAGGGGGAACACCAAGAGACCCAGTACTTC
j_gene: TRBJ2-5; abundance: NA; d_gene: NA; v_gene: TRBV7-6; CDR3aa: CASSLAAAGFETQYF; CDR3nt: TGTGCCAGCAGCTTAGCGGCGGCGGGGTTCGAGACCCAGTACTTC
j_gene: TRBJ2-2; abundance: many; d_gene: TRBD1; v_gene: TRBV6-2/TRBV6-3; CDR3aa: CASCPGTGVTGELFF; CDR3nt: TGTGCCAGCTGCCCCGGGACAGGGGTCACCGGGGAGCTGTTTTTT
j_gene: TRBJ2-3; abundance: NA; d_gene: TRBD2; v_gene: TRBV2; CDR3aa: CASTRGGLSDTQYF; CDR3nt: TGTGCCAGCACTCGGGGGGGCTTGTCCGATACGCAGTATTTT